This T cell receptor (beta chain) originates from a study of control samples from healthy donors and cancer patients. The method was immunoSEQ multiplex PCR; TCRdb's version includes in-frame clones alone and lacks a portion of them. The sample holds about 120,000 clones, about 95% seen once. The receptor comes from a man under 40 in good health. Sequencing was done on a sample of blood.

This CDR3 reads CATSDLEGELHGYTF. DNA for the CDR3: TGTGCCACCAGTGATTTGGAAGGGGAGCTACATGGCTACACCTTC. J is TRBJ1-2 and V is TRBV24-1; D is possibly TRBD1 (5 bases). V was cut by 0 bases and J by 6 bases, with 13 bases left in between. Germline assignment: CDR1 KGHDR and CDR2 SFDVKD. The CDR3 has 15 residues.